This T cell receptor beta chain was observed in a study of spatial heterogeneity in lung cancer. The time point is: sample taken at primary tumor resection. Unsorted whole RNA from tumor, nontumor lung or frozen PBMC underwent sequencing. TCR cDNA molecules each had a unique molecular identifier. TCRdb re-called the 5' RACE reads through MiXCR, storing one row per CDR3 protein. Of about 21,000 distinct CDR3 sequences in the sample, about 4.6% were seen once. The length of the CDR3 is 13 residues. V was cut by 6 bases and J by 0 bases, with 5 bases left in between. The germline gives CDR1 MDHEN, CDR2 SYDVKM. Ten or more counts support this clonotype.

The V and J genes are TRBV28 and TRBJ1-4; D is unresolved. The sequences come from PBMCs, collected at surgery. This receptor was identified in a male donor with early-stage non-small cell lung cancer. The CDR3 coding sequence is TGTGCCAGCAGGGCAGCAACTAATGAAAAACTGTTTTTT. It codes for CASRAATNEKLFF.